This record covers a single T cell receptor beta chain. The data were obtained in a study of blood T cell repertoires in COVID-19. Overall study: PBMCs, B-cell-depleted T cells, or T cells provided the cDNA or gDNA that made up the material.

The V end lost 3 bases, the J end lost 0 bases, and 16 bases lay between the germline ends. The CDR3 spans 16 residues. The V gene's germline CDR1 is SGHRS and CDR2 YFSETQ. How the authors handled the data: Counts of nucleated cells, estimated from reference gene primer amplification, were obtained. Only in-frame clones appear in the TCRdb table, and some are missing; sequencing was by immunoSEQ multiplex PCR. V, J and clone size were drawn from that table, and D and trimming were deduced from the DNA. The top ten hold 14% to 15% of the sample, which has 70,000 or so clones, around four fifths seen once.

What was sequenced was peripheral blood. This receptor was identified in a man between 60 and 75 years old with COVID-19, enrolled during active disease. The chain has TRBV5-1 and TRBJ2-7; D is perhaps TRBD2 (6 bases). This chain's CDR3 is CASSSDAAGSSYEQYF. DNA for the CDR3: TGCGCCAGCAGCTCGGACGCGGCCGGGAGCTCCTACGAGCAGTACTTC.